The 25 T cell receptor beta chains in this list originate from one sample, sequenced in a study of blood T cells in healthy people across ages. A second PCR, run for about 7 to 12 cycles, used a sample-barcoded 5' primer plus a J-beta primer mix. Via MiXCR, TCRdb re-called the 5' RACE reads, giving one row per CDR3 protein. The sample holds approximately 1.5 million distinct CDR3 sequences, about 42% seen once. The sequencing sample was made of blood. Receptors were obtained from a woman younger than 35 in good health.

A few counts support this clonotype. This CDR3 reads CSAREPVQGYEQYF. The DNA of the CDR3 is TGCAGTGCTAGAGAGCCAGTCCAGGGCTACGAGCAGTACTTC. This chain connects TRBV20-1 to TRBJ2-7; the D gene is possibly TRBD1 (5 bases). V shed 0 bases and J shed 3 bases, with 12 bases lying between them. The germline gives CDR1 DFQATT, CDR2 SNEGSKA (reference sequence). The CDR3 loop spans 14 amino acids.

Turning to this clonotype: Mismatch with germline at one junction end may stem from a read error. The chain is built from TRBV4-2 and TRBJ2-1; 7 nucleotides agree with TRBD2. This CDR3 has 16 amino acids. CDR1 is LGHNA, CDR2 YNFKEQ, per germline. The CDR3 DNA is TGTGCCAGCGGCCAAGATATCGGGGGGACCTACAATGAGCAGTTCTTC. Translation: CASGQDIGGTYNEQFF.

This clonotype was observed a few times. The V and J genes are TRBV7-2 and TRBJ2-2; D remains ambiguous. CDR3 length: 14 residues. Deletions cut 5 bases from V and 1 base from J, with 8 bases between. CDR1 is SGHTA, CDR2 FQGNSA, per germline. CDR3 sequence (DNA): TGTGCCAGCAGCGGCGACGGGAACACCGGGGAGCTGTTTTTT. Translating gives CASSGDGNTGELFF.

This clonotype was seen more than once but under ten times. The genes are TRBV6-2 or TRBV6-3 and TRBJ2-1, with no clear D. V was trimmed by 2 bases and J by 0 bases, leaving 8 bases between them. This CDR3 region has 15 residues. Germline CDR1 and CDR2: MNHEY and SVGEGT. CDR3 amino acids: CASSYLDSSYNEQFF. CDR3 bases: TGTGCCAGCAGTTACCTCGATAGCTCCTACAATGAGCAGTTCTTC.

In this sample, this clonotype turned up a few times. The CDR3 coding sequence is TGCGCCAGCAGCCCAGGGACTAGCGCCTACGAGCAGTACTTC. Its translation: CASSPGTSAYEQYF. The chain is built from TRBV4-3 and TRBJ2-7; 10 bases map to TRBD2. Germline-derived CDR1 and CDR2 are LGHNA and YSLEER. With V trimmed by 4 bases and J by 2 bases, 2 bases remained unmatched. CDR3 length: 14 residues.

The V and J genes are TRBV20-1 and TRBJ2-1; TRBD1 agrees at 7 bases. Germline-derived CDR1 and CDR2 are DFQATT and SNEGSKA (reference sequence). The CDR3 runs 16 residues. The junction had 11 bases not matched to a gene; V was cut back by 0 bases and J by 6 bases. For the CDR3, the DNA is TGCAGTGCTAGAGAATCGACAGGGTGGTGGGGCAATGAGCAGTTCTTC. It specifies CSARESTGWWGNEQFF.

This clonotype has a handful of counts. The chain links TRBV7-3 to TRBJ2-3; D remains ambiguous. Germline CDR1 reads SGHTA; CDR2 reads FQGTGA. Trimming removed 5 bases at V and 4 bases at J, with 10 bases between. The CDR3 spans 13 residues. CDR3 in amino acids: CASSPRSSDTQYF. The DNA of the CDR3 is TGTGCCAGCAGCCCCCGGTCCTCAGATACGCAGTATTTT. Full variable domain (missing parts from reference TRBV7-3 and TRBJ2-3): GAGVSQTPSNKVTEKGKYVELRCDPISGHTALYWYRQSLGQGPEFLIYFQGTGAADDSGLPNDRFFAVRPEGSVSTLKIQRTERGDSAVYLCASSPRSSDTQYFGPGTRLTVL.

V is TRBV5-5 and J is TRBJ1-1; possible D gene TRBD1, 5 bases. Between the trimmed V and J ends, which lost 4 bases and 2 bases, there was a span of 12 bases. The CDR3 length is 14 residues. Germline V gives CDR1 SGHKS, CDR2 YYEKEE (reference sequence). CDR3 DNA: TGTGCCAGCAGCATCTTGGGGGAAAACACTGAAGCTTTCTTT. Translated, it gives CASSILGENTEAFF.

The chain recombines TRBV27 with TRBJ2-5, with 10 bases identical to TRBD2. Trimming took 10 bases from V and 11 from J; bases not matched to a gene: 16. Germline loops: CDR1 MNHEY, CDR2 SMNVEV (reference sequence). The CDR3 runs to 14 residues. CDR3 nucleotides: TGTGCCACAGAAATAGCGGGGGGCGGCAATGAGCAGTACTTC. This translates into CATEIAGGGNEQYF.

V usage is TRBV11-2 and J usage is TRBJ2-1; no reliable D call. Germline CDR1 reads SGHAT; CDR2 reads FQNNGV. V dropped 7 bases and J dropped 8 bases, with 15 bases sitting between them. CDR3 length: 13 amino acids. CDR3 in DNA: TGTGCCAGCATGCGCACCTTTCACGATGAGCAGTTCTTC. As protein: CASMRTFHDEQFF.

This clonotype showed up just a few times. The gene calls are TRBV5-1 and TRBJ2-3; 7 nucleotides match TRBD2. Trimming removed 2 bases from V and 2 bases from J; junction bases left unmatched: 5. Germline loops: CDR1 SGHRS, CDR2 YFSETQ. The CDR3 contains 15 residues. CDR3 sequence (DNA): TGCGCCAGCAGCTTTTCCACTAGCGTCACAGATACGCAGTATTTT. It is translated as CASSFSTSVTDTQYF.

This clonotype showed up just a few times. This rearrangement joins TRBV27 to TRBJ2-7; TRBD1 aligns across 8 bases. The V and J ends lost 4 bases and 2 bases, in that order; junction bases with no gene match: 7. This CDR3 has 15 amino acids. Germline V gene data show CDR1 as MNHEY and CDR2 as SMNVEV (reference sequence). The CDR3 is CASSYSGQEAYEQYF. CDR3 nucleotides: TGTGCCAGCAGTTACTCGGGACAGGAGGCCTACGAGCAGTACTTC.

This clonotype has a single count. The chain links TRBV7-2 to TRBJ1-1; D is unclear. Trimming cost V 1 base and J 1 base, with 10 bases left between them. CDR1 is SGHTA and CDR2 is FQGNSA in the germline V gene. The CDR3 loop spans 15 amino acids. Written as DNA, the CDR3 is TGTGCCAGCAGCTTAGAGAAGGGTAAGAACACTGAAGCTTTCTTT. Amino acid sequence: CASSLEKGKNTEAFF.

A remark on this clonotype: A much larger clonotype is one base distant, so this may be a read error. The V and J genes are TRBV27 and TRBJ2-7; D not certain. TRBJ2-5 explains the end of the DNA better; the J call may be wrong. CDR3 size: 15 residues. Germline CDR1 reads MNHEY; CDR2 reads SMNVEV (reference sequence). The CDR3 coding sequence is TGTGCCAGCAGTTCTTTAGGATCAGAGGCGGAGACCCAGTACTTC. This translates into CASSSLGSEAETQYF.

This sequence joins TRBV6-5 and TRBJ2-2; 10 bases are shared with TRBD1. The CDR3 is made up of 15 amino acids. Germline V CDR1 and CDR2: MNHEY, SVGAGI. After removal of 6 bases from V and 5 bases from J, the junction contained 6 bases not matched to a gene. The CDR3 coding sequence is TGTGCCAGCAGAGACAGGGGGCGGCGAACCGGGGAGCTGTTTTTT. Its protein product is CASRDRGRRTGELFF.

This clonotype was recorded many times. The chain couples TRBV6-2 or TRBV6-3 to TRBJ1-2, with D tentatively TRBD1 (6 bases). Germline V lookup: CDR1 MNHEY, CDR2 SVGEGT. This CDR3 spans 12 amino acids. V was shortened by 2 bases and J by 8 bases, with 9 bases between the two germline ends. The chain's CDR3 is CASSYLGAGYTF. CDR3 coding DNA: TGTGCCAGCAGTTACCTGGGGGCGGGCTACACCTTC.

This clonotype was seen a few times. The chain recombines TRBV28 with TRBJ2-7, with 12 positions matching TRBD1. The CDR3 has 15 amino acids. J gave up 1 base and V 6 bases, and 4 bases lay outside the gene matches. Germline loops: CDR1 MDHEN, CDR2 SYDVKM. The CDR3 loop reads CASSWGQGASYEQYF. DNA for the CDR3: TGTGCCAGCAGCTGGGGACAGGGGGCATCCTACGAGCAGTACTTC.

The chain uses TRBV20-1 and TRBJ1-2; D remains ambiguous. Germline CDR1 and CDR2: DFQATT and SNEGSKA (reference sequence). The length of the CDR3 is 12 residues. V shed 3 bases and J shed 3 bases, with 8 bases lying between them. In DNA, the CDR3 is TGCAGTGCTAGTCGCGTAGACTATGGCTACACCTTC. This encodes CSASRVDYGYTF.

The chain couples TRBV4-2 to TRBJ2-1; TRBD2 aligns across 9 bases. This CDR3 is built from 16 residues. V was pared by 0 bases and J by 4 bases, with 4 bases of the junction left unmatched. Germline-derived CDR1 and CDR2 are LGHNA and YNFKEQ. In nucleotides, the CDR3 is TGTGCCAGCAGCCAAGATCCTAGCGGGGTTTACAATGAGCAGTTCTTC. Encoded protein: CASSQDPSGVYNEQFF.

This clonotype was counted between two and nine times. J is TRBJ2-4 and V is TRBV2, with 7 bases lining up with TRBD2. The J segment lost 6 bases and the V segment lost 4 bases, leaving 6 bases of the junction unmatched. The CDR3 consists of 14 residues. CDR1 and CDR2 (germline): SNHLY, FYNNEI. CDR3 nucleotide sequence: TGTGCCAGCAGTGTGTCTAGCGGAAGAAACATTCAGTACTTC. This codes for CASSVSSGRNIQYF.

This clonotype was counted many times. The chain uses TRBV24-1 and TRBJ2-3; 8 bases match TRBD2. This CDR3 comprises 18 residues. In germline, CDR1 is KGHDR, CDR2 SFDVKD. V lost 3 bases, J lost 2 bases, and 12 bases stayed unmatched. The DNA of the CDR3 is TGTGCCACCAGTGATCCCCCTTGCGGGGGGCGCCCCACAGATACGCAGTATTTT. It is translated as CATSDPPCGGRPTDTQYF.

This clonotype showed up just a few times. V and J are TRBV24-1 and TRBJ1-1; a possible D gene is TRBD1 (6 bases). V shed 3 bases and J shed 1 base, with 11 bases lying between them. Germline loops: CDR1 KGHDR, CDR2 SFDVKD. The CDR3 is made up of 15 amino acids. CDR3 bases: TGTGCCACCAGTGATGGTGGCAGGGGGAACACTGAAGCTTTCTTT. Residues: CATSDGGRGNTEAFF.

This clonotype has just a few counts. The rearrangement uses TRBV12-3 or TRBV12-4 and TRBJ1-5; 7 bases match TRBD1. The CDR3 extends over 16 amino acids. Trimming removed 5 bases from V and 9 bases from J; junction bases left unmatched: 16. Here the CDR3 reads CASSKGVTGPTGPQHF. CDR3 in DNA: TGTGCCAGCAGTAAAGGAGTGACAGGGCCGACGGGGCCCCAGCATTTT.

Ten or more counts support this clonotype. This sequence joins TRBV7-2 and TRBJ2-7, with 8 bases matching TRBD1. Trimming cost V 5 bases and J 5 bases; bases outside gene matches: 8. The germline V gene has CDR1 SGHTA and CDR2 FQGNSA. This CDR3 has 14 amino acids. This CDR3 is CASSTGQGINEQYF. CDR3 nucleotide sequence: TGTGCCAGCAGCACCGGACAGGGTATCAACGAGCAGTACTTC.

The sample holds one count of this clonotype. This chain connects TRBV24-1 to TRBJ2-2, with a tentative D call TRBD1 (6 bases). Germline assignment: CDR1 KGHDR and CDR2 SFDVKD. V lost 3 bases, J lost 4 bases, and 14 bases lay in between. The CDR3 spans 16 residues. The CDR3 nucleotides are TGTGCCACCAGTGATCCGGACAGATCGTCCACCGGGGAGCTGTTTTTT. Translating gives CATSDPDRSSTGELFF.